These 14 T cell receptor beta chains originate from one sample sequenced in a study of T-cell reconstitution after alpha-beta-depleted transplantation in children. Unique molecular identifiers tagged the TCRbeta library. TCRdb fed the PCR reads into MiXCR, producing one record per CDR3 protein. The repertoire has about 640,000 distinct CDR3 sequences, approximately 17% of them found once; the top ten carry 1.1%. Material: PBMCs from the stem cell graft donor, obtained from the stem cell graft. The receptors stem from a human donor who donated a stem cell graft to a child with acute myeloid leukemia.

The chain has TRBV6-5 and TRBJ2-3; 10 nucleotides agree with TRBD2. This CDR3 region has 15 residues. V gave up 3 bases and J gave up 3 bases; unmatched junction bases: 3. Germline CDR1 is MNHEY and CDR2 is SVGAGI. DNA for the CDR3: TGTGCCAGCAGTTATACTAGCGGGGAAACAGATACGCAGTATTTT. Translating it yields CASSYTSGETDTQYF.

The gene calls are TRBV6-1 and TRBJ1-1, with D possibly matching TRBD1 (6 bases). CDR1 is MNHNS, CDR2 SASEGT, per germline. The CDR3 loop spans 16 amino acids. V was trimmed by 7 bases and J by 2 bases, leaving 20 bases between them. In DNA, the CDR3 is TGTGCCAGCAATCCACCCAGGGGCCTGAAAAACACTGAAGCTTTCTTT. It yields the protein CASNPPRGLKNTEAFF.

Points on this clonotype: A much larger clone is a single base away; this may be a read error. The V call is TRBV20-1, the J call TRBJ1-2; 7 bases are a match to TRBD1. There are 13 residues in the CDR3. Trimming cost V 0 bases and J 7 bases; bases outside gene matches: 5. CDR1 DFQATT and CDR2 SNEGSKA come from the germline V gene (reference sequence). This CDR3 is CSAREDRRGGYTF. As DNA, the CDR3 is TGCAGTGCTAGAGAGGACAGGCGTGGTGGCTACACCTTC.

Ten or more counts support this clonotype. The chain is built from TRBV29-1 and TRBJ2-1; the D gene is possibly TRBD2 (5 bases). V shed 3 bases and J shed 8 bases, with 11 bases lying between them. CDR3 size: 12 residues. Per the germline V gene, CDR1 is SQVTM and CDR2 is ANQGSEA. CDR3 coding DNA: TGCAGCGTTGAGCCACCGAGGGATGAGCAGTTCTTC. This sequence encodes CSVEPPRDEQFF.

This clonotype was counted ten times or more. The rearrangement uses TRBV5-5 and TRBJ1-4; D is possibly TRBD1 (5 bases). The CDR3 runs to 13 residues. Germline V gives CDR1 SGHKS, CDR2 YYEKEE (reference sequence). The germline V and J ends were trimmed by 4 bases and 13 bases, with 17 bases remaining between them. The CDR3 reads CASSLGRLEGLFF. In DNA, the CDR3 is TGTGCCAGCAGCCTGGGACGGCTTGAGGGACTGTTTTTT.

This clonotype was counted only a few times. The rearrangement uses TRBV11-2 and TRBJ2-5; tentatively, D is TRBD1 (6 bases). Per germline, CDR1 SGHAT and CDR2 FQNNGV. Trimming shortened V by 8 bases and J by 5 bases, and 15 bases separated the two germline ends. This CDR3 is 13 amino acids long. CDR3: CASGLHRVETQYF. CDR3 coding DNA: TGTGCCAGCGGGCTCCACAGGGTGGAGACCCAGTACTTC. Combining the CDR3 with reference TRBV11-2 and TRBJ2-5 gives the whole variable domain EAGVAQSPRYKIIEKRQSVAFWCNPISGHATLYWYQQILGQGPKLLIQFQNNGVVDDSQLPKDRFSAERLKGVDSTLKIQPAKLEDSAVYLCASGLHRVETQYFGPGTRLLVL.

This clonotype was seen at least ten times. The genes are TRBV5-1 and TRBJ2-5; the match to TRBD2 covers 10 bases. V lost 3 bases and J lost 4; bases outside the gene matches: 6. This CDR3 region has 15 residues. Germline V gene data show CDR1 as SGHRS and CDR2 as YFSETQ. The CDR3 loop is CASSSTSGLRETQYF. CDR3 nucleotide sequence: TGCGCCAGCAGCTCGACTAGCGGGTTGAGAGAGACCCAGTACTTC. Full variable domain (rest looked up from reference TRBV5-1 and TRBJ2-5): KAGVTQTPRYLIKTRGQQVTLSCSPISGHRSVSWYQQTPGQGLQFLFEYFSETQRNKGNFPGRFSGRQFSNSRSEMNVSTLELGDSALYLCASSSTSGLRETQYFGPGTRLLVL.

In this sample, this clonotype turned up a few times. The chain joins TRBV20-1 to TRBJ2-5; TRBD2 matches 8 bases. After removal of 1 base from V and 2 bases from J, the junction contained 6 bases not matched to a gene. This CDR3 is built from 15 residues. Germline CDR1 is DFQATT and CDR2 is SNEGSKA (reference sequence). Written as DNA, the CDR3 is TGCAGTGCTAGAGTCCTCGGGACTAGGCAAGAGACCCAGTACTTC. Translation gives CSARVLGTRQETQYF.

This clonotype was seen ten or more times. This chain uses TRBV5-6 with TRBJ1-5; D not resolved. The V end lost 0 bases, the J end lost 8 bases, and 15 bases lay between the germline ends. The CDR3 length is 15 residues. Germline CDR1 SGHDT, CDR2 YYEEEE. The CDR3 loop is CASSLGPGWGKPQHF. In DNA, the CDR3 is TGTGCCAGCAGCTTGGGTCCCGGATGGGGTAAGCCCCAGCATTTT. The variable domain in full, completed from reference TRBV5-6 and TRBJ1-5, reads DAGVTQSPTHLIKTRGQQVTLRCSPKSGHDTVSWYQQALGQGPQFIFQYYEEEERQRGNFPDRFSGHQFPNYSSELNVNALLLGDSALYLCASSLGPGWGKPQHFGDGTRLSIL.

This clonotype was observed a handful of times. The chain uses TRBV25-1 and TRBJ1-5, with 8 positions matching TRBD1. The J segment lost 6 bases and the V segment lost 4 bases, leaving 5 bases of the junction unmatched. Germline lookup yields CDR1 MGHDK and CDR2 SYGVNS. The length of the CDR3 is 14 residues. CDR3 amino acids: CASSAPGGSQPQHF. CDR3 bases: TGTGCCAGCAGTGCTCCAGGGGGCAGTCAGCCCCAGCATTTT.

This clonotype showed up many times. This chain joins TRBV20-1 and TRBJ1-2, with D hard to call. Trimming stripped 2 bases from V and 8 bases from J, with 9 bases between. CDR3 length equals 11 residues. Germline loops: CDR1 DFQATT, CDR2 SNEGSKA (reference sequence). The CDR3 DNA reads TGCAGTGCTAGAAAGGGAGGCGGCTACACCTTC. Translating gives CSARKGGGYTF.

There are a few counts of this clonotype. Germline is not matched at one junction end, which may reflect a read error. This chain joins TRBV11-2 and TRBJ2-1, with D possibly being TRBD1 (5 bases). This CDR3 contains 13 residues. CDR1 and CDR2 from the germline V gene are SGHAT and FQNNGV. This CDR3 reads CASSLDQSGRAIF. DNA of the CDR3: TGTGCCAGCAGCTTAGATCAGTCAGGCAGGGCGATCTTC.

This clonotype was observed many times. CDR3 protein: CSARRGGNQPQHF. As DNA, the CDR3 is TGCAGTGCTAGAAGGGGGGGCAATCAGCCCCAGCATTTT. V and J are TRBV20-1 and TRBJ1-5, with a weak D call TRBD1 (6 bases). The CDR3 runs to 13 residues. CDR1 and CDR2 (germline): DFQATT, SNEGSKA (reference sequence). Trimming shortened V by 2 bases and J by 2 bases, and 7 bases separated the two germline ends.

This clonotype came up a few times. The chain carries TRBV27 and TRBJ1-2; D unclear. The V and J ends lost 6 bases and 6 bases respectively, with 14 bases between them. Looked up from germline, CDR1 is MNHEY and CDR2 is SMNVEV (reference sequence). The CDR3 loop spans 13 amino acids. The CDR3 sequence is CASSRVEGDGYTF. CDR3 nucleotide sequence: TGTGCCAGCAGCCGGGTGGAGGGAGATGGCTACACCTTC.